One sample yielded the 20 T cell receptor beta chains listed below, sequenced in a study of T cell repertoires in cytomegalovirus infection. TCRdb re-derived calls from the reads in MiXCR, one entry per CDR3 protein. The data contain approximately 700,000 distinct CDR3 sequences, less than 40% of them singletons. The material sequenced was PBMCs. The receptors stem from a human donor in good health (CMV status not recorded). Some clones in this sample may be carry-over from other donors' samples.

This clonotype was counted only a few times. The CDR3 coding sequence is TGTGCCAGTAGTATCTCGGAAAGGGGAAGTCAGCCCCAGCATTTT. It is translated as CASSISERGSQPQHF. The V gene is TRBV19, the J gene TRBJ1-5; a weak D match, TRBD1 (5 bases). V lost 3 bases and J lost 6, with 15 bases in between. Germline CDR1 is LNHDA and CDR2 is SQIVND (reference sequence). The CDR3 spans 15 residues.

This clonotype was found a few times. The J gene is TRBJ2-7, the V gene TRBV5-5, with a possible D match to TRBD1 (6 bases). Germline CDR1 is SGHKS and CDR2 is YYEKEE (reference sequence). V lost 2 bases and J 3 bases, leaving 12 bases between the germline ends. The length of the CDR3 is 14 residues. The CDR3 loop reads CASSFSQGNYEQYF. The CDR3 DNA reads as TGTGCCAGCAGCTTTTCACAGGGCAACTACGAGCAGTACTTC.

The chain recombines TRBV5-1 with TRBJ1-4, with TRBD1 matching 7 bases. Germline assignment: CDR1 SGHRS and CDR2 YFSETQ. V trimming: 0 bases; J trimming: 7 bases; junction bases outside the gene matches: 3. There are 14 residues in the CDR3. The CDR3 nucleotides read TGCGCCAGCAGCTTGGGTAGGGGGCGTGAAAAACTGTTTTTT. It specifies CASSLGRGREKLFF. The full variable domain, its missing parts supplied by reference TRBV5-1 and TRBJ1-4, is KAGVTQTPRYLIKTRGQQVTLSCSPISGHRSVSWYQQTPGQGLQFLFEYFSETQRNKGNFPGRFSGRQFSNSRSEMNVSTLELGDSALYLCASSLGRGREKLFFGSGTQLSVL.

V usage is TRBV6-5 and J usage is TRBJ2-3; 9 nucleotides agree with TRBD2. The CDR3 has 16 amino acids. CDR1 is MNHEY, CDR2 SVGAGI, per germline. J gave up 0 bases and V 6 bases, and 7 bases lay outside the gene matches. In nucleotides, the CDR3 is TGTGCCAGCAGCGATTTAGCGGGGGCTAGCACAGATACGCAGTATTTT. It encodes CASSDLAGASTDTQYF.

Concerning this clonotype itself: The CDR3 ends on some other residue instead of the conserved phenylalanine or tryptophan, so this is likely a read error. The rearrangement joins TRBV19 to TRBJ1-5; D call uncertain. CDR3 length: 14 residues. V lost 5 bases and J 2 bases, leaving 10 bases between the germline ends. Germline CDR1 is LNHDA and CDR2 is SQIVND (reference sequence). The CDR3 loop is CASSLLERNQPQHL. Here the CDR3 DNA reads TGTGCCAGTAGTCTTCTGGAACGCAATCAGCCCCAGCATTTG.

The gene calls are TRBV25-1 and TRBJ1-2; D is ambiguous. CDR1 is MGHDK and CDR2 is SYGVNS in the germline V gene. This CDR3 is built from 12 residues. V lost 0 bases and J lost 8, with 7 bases in between. The CDR3 DNA is TGTGCCAGCAGTGAATATGGCTTCGGCTACACCTTC. Encoded protein: CASSEYGFGYTF.

The chain carries TRBV7-6 and TRBJ2-2; 10 nucleotides agree with TRBD2. This CDR3 comprises 17 residues. With V trimmed by 1 base and J by 8 bases, 10 bases remained unmatched. Germline lookup yields CDR1 SGHVS and CDR2 FNYEAQ. CDR3 coding DNA: TGTGCCAGCAGCTTAGAATCCAGCGGGGGGGCCGCTGGGGAGCTGTTTTTT. This sequence encodes CASSLESSGGAAGELFF.

This clonotype occurred a few times. The V call is TRBV7-2, the J call TRBJ1-3; a weak D match, TRBD1 (6 bases). There are 15 residues in the CDR3. Trimming shortened V by 5 bases and J by 4 bases, and 15 bases separated the two germline ends. Germline loops: CDR1 SGHTA, CDR2 FQGNSA. The CDR3 DNA reads TGTGCCAGCAGCGTGCCCGGGACACCGGGAAACACCATATATTTT. This codes for CASSVPGTPGNTIYF.

This clonotype showed up just a few times. The V gene is TRBV10-3, the J gene TRBJ2-5, with D possibly being TRBD1 or TRBD2 (5 bases each). The CDR3 is 14 residues long. Between the trimmed V and J ends, which lost 5 bases and 3 bases, there was a span of 13 bases. Germline assignment: CDR1 ENHRY and CDR2 SYGVKD. The CDR3 bases are TGTGCCATCAGTACCGGGACGGATGAAGAGACCCAGTACTTC. Translation: CAISTGTDEETQYF.

This clonotype was recorded at least ten times. The CDR3 is CASSLLSGTGNQPQHF. CDR3 DNA: TGTGCCAGCAGCTTGTTGTCGGGGACGGGCAATCAGCCCCAGCATTTT. The chain has TRBV5-6 and TRBJ1-5; TRBD1 might be the D (5 bases). The CDR3 extends over 16 amino acids. V was trimmed by 1 base and J by 2 bases, leaving 13 bases between them. The V gene's germline CDR1 is SGHDT and CDR2 YYEEEE. Together with reference TRBV5-6 and TRBJ1-5, the CDR3 gives the full variable domain: DAGVTQSPTHLIKTRGQQVTLRCSPKSGHDTVSWYQQALGQGPQFIFQYYEEEERQRGNFPDRFSGHQFPNYSSELNVNALLLGDSALYLCASSLLSGTGNQPQHFGDGTRLSIL.

This clonotype was recorded a few times. CDR3 bases: TGTGCCAGCAGTTTTTCCCCTGTCCGGAACACTGAAGCTTTCTTT. Its protein product is CASSFSPVRNTEAFF. The V and J genes are TRBV12-3 or TRBV12-4 and TRBJ1-1; D call uncertain. Trimming pared 3 bases from V and 1 base from J, leaving 12 bases between. The CDR3 is 15 amino acids.

This chain connects TRBV12-3 or TRBV12-4 to TRBJ1-5; perhaps TRBD1 as D (5 bases). Trimming cost V 7 bases and J 3 bases, with 13 bases left between them. The CDR3 has 14 residues. The DNA for the CDR3 is TGTGCCAGCAAACGTAGGGGCCTCAATCAGCCCCAGCATTTT. It encodes CASKRRGLNQPQHF.

The V gene is TRBV2, the J gene TRBJ1-5; 7 bases align to TRBD1. CDR1 is SNHLY and CDR2 is FYNNEI in the germline V gene. The CDR3 loop spans 13 amino acids. After removal of 7 bases from V and 9 bases from J, the junction contained 9 bases not matched to a gene. CDR3 bases: TGTGCCAGCACCGGGACAGAGGATCGGCCCCAGCATTTT. Encoded protein: CASTGTEDRPQHF.

The CDR3 region has the DNA TGCGCCAGCAGCTTTTCTGTGGCCCAATATGAAGCTTTCTTT. It yields the protein CASSFSVAQYEAFF. V gene TRBV5-1 combines with J gene TRBJ1-1; D call uncertain. Germline values: CDR1 SGHRS, CDR2 YFSETQ. With 2 bases removed from V and 7 bases from J, the gap between germline ends came to 15 bases. The CDR3 has 14 amino acids.

The rearrangement links TRBV28 to TRBJ2-7; D is possibly TRBD1 or TRBD2 (7 bases each). This CDR3 contains 15 residues. Germline values: CDR1 MDHEN, CDR2 SYDVKM. Trimming took 3 bases from V and 4 from J, leaving 16 bases between them. CDR3 DNA: TGTGCCAGCAGTTTGGGGGGGGAGGGGGCTTACGAGCAGTACTTC. Translating gives CASSLGGEGAYEQYF.

The CDR3, as DNA: TGCGCCAGCAGCCCCACTGGTCGGTCAGGACCGAACACCGGGGAGCTGTTTTTT. Amino acid sequence: CASSPTGRSGPNTGELFF. The V call is TRBV4-1, the J call TRBJ2-2; D remains unclear. CDR1 and CDR2 (germline): MGHRA, YSYEKL. The CDR3 extends over 18 amino acids. V was shortened by 4 bases and J by 0 bases, with 18 bases between the two germline ends.

This clonotype was seen just once. At one of its ends the junction is not consistent with the germline gene, which may arise from a read error. The chain is built from TRBV7-6 and TRBJ1-2; no clear D gene. CDR1 SGHVS and CDR2 FNYEAQ come from the germline V gene. There are 13 residues in the CDR3. CDR3 DNA: TGTGCTAGCAGCTCACTGTTTAACTATGGCTACACCTTC. Protein product: CASSSLFNYGYTF.

This clonotype has at least ten counts. The V gene is TRBV20-1, the J gene TRBJ1-6; D call uncertain. The CDR3 is 13 amino acids. V was pared by 0 bases and J by 7 bases, with 7 bases between. CDR1 DFQATT and CDR2 SNEGSKA come from the germline V gene (reference sequence). The CDR3 loop is CSARDGKNSPLHF. CDR3 in DNA: TGCAGTGCTAGAGATGGAAAAAATTCACCCCTCCACTTT.

The V call is TRBV4-1, the J call TRBJ2-7; TRBD2 matches at 7 bases. Germline assignment: CDR1 MGHRA and CDR2 YSYEKL. V was clipped by 0 bases and J by 2 bases; unmatched bases: 16. The CDR3 is made up of 19 amino acids. CDR3 bases: TGCGCCAGCAGCCAAGACCTTCAGAGAAATAGCGGGTCACCCTACGAGCAGTACTTC. Amino acid sequence: CASSQDLQRNSGSPYEQYF.

J is TRBJ1-2 and V is TRBV12-5; 7 nucleotides line up with TRBD1. Germline V gives CDR1 LGHNT, CDR2 FRNRAP. The CDR3 is 15 amino acids. The trim removed 2 bases at V and 6 bases at J, leaving 9 bases unmatched. CDR3 in amino acids: CASGLLGQEGNGYTF. The CDR3 DNA reads TGTGCTAGTGGTTTGCTTGGACAGGAGGGGAATGGCTACACCTTC.